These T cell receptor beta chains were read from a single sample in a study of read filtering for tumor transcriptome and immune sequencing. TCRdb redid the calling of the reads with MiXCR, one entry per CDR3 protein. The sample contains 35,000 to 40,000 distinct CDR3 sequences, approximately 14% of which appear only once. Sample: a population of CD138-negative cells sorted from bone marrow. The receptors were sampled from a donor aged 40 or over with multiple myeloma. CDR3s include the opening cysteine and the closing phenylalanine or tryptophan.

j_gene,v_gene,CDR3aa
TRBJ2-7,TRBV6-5,CASSYDYEQYF
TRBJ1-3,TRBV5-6,CASSSADRAGNTIYF
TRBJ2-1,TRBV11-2,CASSLEGGADDEQFF
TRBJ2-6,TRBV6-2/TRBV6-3,CASRKTGTGGSGANVLTF
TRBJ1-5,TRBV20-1,CSAKGAYQPQHF
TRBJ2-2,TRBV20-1,CSAPTLGELFF
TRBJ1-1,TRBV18,CASSPRQGWTEAFF
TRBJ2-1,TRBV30,CAWSLGPVDEQFF
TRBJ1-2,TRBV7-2,CASSQDGTYGYTF
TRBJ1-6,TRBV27,CASSPMGVGSPLHF
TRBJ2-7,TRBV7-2,CASSFGGPYEQYF
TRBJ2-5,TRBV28,CASSLLAGTQYF
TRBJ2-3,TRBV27,CASLRRGRSTDTQYF